These T cell receptor beta chains were read from a single sample in a study of T cells after yellow fever vaccination. TCRdb reprocessed the 5' RACE reads with MiXCR, giving one entry per CDR3 protein. Among just under 600,000 distinct CDR3 sequences listed, approximately 15% were seen once. The source material was PBMCs, sampled on the day of the yellow fever booster vaccination. These receptors were taken from a man between 25 and 39 years old who received the YFV17D yellow fever vaccine. Both conserved end residues are part of each CDR3. A D gene is named only where the DNA matches it firmly. The size field is filled for only some rows; it gives once, few, many or a size class.

>TRBJ2-7|16|few|TRBD2|TRBV11-2
TGTGCCAGCAGCCCGGAGGGTCGCGGGAGAATCTACGAGCAGTACTTC
CASSPEGRGRIYEQYF
>TRBJ2-7|14|-|-|TRBV14
TGTGCCAGCAGCCAAGCAGGGATCCCCTACGAGCAGTACTTC
CASSQAGIPYEQYF
>TRBJ2-7|16|-|-|TRBV6-5
TGTGCCAGCAGTTACTCGTATACTGCAAGCTCCTACGAGCAGTACTTC
CASSYSYTASSYEQYF
>TRBJ2-7|15|-|TRBD1|TRBV19
TGTGCCAGTAGTGTGTCCGGGACAGGGGCCTACGAGCAGTACTTC
CASSVSGTGAYEQYF
>TRBJ1-1|16|-|-|TRBV13
TGTGCCAGCAGCTTAAAGCAGGGGACCTTGAACACTGAAGCTTTCTTT
CASSLKQGTLNTEAFF
>TRBJ2-7|13|-|-|TRBV6-6
TGTGCCAGCAGTCGTAACAGCGCAACCGAGCAGTACTTC
CASSRNSATEQYF
>TRBJ2-7|17|few|TRBD2|TRBV7-2
TGTGCCAGCAGCTTAGCCGGGACTAGCGGGAGTCTGTACGAGCAGTACTTC
CASSLAGTSGSLYEQYF
>TRBJ2-2|16|-|TRBD2|TRBV12-3/TRBV12-4
TGTGCCAGCAGTTCCATTGGGACTAGCGAGTCCGGGGAGCTGTTTTTT
CASSSIGTSESGELFF
>TRBJ1-2|13|few|-|TRBV29-1
TGCAGCGTTGTTGTGGGCGGGATATATGGCTACACCTTC
CSVVVGGIYGYTF
>TRBJ2-1|16|-|TRBD2|TRBV3-1
TGTGCCAGCAGCCAAGATCCTAGCGGGAAATACAATGAGCAGTTCTTC
CASSQDPSGKYNEQFF
>TRBJ2-2|16|few|TRBD1|TRBV29-1
TGCAGCGTAACTCCCGGGACAGGGGTGAACACCGGGGAGCTGTTTTTT
CSVTPGTGVNTGELFF
>TRBJ2-4|14|-|-|TRBV7-2
TGTGCCAGCAGCTTCAGGGCGTCCAAAAACATTCAGTACTTC
CASSFRASKNIQYF
>TRBJ2-7|15|few|-|TRBV18
TGTGCCAGCTCACCACCGGGACGGGGATCCTACGAGCAGTACTTC
CASSPPGRGSYEQYF
>TRBJ2-2|15|few|-|TRBV5-5
TGTGCCAGCGTAGGGGGGAGGTCGAACACCGGGGAGCTGTTTTTT
CASVGGRSNTGELFF
>TRBJ2-1|19|-|TRBD2|TRBV11-1
TGTGCCAGCAGCTCGGCCGGTGGCGGGAGGGCCGGGGTTTACAATGAGCAGTTCTTC
CASSSAGGGRAGVYNEQFF
>TRBJ2-2|15|few|TRBD1|TRBV20-1
TGCAGTGCCAGACAGGGGGCTCGGAACACCGGGGAGCTGTTTTTT
CSARQGARNTGELFF
>TRBJ2-7|14|-|-|TRBV29-1
TGCAGCGCTGGTCACCGGGACACCTCCTACGAGCAGTACTTC
CSAGHRDTSYEQYF
>TRBJ2-1|13|few|-|TRBV20-1
TGCAGTGCTACAAAGGCCGTATCATTGGAGCAGTTCTTC
CSATKAVSLEQFF
>TRBJ2-1|11|many|-|TRBV7-8
TGTGCCAGCAGCCGTGTGAATGAGCAGTTCTTC
CASSRVNEQFF
>TRBJ2-1|14|many|-|TRBV24-1
TGTGCCACCAGTGATGCAACGAACCCTGGGGGGCAGTTCTTC
CATSDATNPGGQFF
>TRBJ1-1|14|few|-|TRBV6-2/TRBV6-3
TGTGCCAGCACGCCGTTATACAGGAACACTGAAGCTTTCTTT
CASTPLYRNTEAFF
>TRBJ1-6|15|many|-|TRBV5-1
TGCGCCAGCAGCTTGTCGTCGCAGGGTGGATCACCCCTCCACTTT
CASSLSSQGGSPLHF
>TRBJ2-1|15|-|TRBD2|TRBV7-9
TGTGCCAGCAGCTTTGCGGGAGTCTCCTACAATGAGCAGTTCTTC
CASSFAGVSYNEQFF
>TRBJ2-1|15|few|-|TRBV11-2
TGTGCCAGCAGGGACTCGGGGGCTCTGGTGGATGAGCAGTTCTTC
CASRDSGALVDEQFF
>TRBJ1-1|13|few|-|TRBV4-2
TGTGCCAGCAGCCGTGAGGGTCGGGGAGAAGCTTTCTTT
CASSREGRGEAFF